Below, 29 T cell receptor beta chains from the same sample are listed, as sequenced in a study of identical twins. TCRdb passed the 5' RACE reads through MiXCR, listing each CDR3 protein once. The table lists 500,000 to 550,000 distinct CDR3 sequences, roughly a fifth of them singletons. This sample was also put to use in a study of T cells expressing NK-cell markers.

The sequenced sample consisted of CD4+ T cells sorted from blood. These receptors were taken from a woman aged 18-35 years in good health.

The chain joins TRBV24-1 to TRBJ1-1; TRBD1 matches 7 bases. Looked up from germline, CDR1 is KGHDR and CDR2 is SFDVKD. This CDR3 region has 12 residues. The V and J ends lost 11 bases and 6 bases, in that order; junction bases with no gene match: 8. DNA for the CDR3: TGTGCCAGCAGACAGGGACGCCCTGAAGCTTTCTTT. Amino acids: CASRQGRPEAFF.

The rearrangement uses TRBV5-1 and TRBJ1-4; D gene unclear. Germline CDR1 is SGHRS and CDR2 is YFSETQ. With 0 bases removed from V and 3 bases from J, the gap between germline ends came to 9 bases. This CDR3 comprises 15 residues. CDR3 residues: CASSLAPGSNEKLFF. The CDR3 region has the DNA TGCGCCAGCAGCTTGGCACCGGGATCTAATGAAAAACTGTTTTTT.

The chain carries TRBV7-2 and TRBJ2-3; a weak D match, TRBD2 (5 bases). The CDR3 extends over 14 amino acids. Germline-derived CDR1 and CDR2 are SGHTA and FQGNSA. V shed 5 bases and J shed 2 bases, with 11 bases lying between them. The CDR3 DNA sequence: TGTGCCAGCAGCCGGGGTGCTGACACAGATACGCAGTATTTT. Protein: CASSRGADTDTQYF.

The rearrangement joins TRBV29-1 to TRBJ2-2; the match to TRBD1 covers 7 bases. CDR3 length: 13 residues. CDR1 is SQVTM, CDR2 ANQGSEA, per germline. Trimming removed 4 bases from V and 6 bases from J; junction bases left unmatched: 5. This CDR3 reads CSVVRQGAGELFF. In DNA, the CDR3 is TGCAGCGTTGTAAGGCAGGGGGCCGGGGAGCTGTTTTTT.

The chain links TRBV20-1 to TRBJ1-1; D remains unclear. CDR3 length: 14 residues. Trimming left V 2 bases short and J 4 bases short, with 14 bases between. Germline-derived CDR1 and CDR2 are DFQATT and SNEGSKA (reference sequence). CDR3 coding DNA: TGCAGTGCTAGACGCGGGGATGGTGGCACTGAAGCTTTCTTT. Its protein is CSARRGDGGTEAFF.

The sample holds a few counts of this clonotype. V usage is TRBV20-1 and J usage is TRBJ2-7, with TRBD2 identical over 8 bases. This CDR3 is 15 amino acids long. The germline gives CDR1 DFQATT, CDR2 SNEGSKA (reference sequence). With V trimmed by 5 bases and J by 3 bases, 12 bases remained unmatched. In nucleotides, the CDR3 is TGCAGTGCTGCCGGCGGGACTAGTCTAGTCTACGAGCAGTACTTC. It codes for CSAAGGTSLVYEQYF.

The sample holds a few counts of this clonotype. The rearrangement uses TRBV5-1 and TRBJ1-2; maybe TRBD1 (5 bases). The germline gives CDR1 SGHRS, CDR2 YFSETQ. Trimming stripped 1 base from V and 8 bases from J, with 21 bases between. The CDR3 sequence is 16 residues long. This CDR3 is CASSLNPPQGGEGYTF. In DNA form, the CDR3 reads TGCGCCAGCAGCTTGAACCCCCCTCAGGGAGGCGAGGGCTACACCTTC.

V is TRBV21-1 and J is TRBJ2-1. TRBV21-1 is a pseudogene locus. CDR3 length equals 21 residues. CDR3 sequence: CASSKDFTGLRLIRSYNEQFF. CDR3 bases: TGTGCCAGCAGCAAAGATTTTACCGGCTTACGACTGATTCGCTCCTACAATGAGCAGTTCTTC.

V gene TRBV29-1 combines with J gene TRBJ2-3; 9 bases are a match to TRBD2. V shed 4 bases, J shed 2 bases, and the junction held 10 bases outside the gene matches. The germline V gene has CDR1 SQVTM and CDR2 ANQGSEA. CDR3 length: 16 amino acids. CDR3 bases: TGCAGCGTTGGCCCCCTAGCGGGGAAACACACAGATACGCAGTATTTT. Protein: CSVGPLAGKHTDTQYF.

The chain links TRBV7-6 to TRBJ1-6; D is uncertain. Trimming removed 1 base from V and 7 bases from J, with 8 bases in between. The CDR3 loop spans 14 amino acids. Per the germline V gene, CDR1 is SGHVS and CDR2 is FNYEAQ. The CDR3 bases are TGTGCCAGCAGCTTAGATGGGAGGAATTCACCCCTCCACTTT. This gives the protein CASSLDGRNSPLHF.

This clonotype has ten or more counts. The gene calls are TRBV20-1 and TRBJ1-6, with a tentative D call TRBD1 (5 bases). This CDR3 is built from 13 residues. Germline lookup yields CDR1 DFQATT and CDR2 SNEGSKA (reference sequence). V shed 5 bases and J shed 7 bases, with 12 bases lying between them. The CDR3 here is CSALGAVNSPLHF. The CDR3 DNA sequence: TGCAGTGCTCTAGGGGCGGTCAATTCACCCCTCCACTTT.

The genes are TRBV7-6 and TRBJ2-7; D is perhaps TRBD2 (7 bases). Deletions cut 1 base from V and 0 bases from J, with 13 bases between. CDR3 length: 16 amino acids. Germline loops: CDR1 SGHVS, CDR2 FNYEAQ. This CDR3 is CASSLVGGGSSYEQYF. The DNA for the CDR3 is TGTGCCAGCAGCTTAGTAGGGGGGGGGAGCTCCTACGAGCAGTACTTC.

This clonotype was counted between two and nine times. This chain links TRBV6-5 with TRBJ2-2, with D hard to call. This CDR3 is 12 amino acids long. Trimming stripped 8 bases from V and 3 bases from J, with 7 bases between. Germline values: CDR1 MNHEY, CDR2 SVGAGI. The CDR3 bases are TGTGCCAGCTGCCGGGACACCGGGGAGCTGTTTTTT. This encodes CASCRDTGELFF.

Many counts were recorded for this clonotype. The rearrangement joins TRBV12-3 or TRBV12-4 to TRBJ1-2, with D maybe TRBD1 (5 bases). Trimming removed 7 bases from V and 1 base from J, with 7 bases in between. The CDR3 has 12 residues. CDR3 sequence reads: CASKRGNYGYTF. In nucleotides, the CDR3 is TGTGCCAGCAAGAGGGGTAACTATGGCTACACCTTC.

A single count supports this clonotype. CDR3 region: CASSLAGSNEQYF. The CDR3 coding sequence is TGTGCCAGCAGTTTAGCAGGGAGCAACGAGCAGTACTTC. The chain combines TRBV27 with TRBJ2-7; perhaps D is TRBD1 or TRBD2 (5 bases each). Per the germline V gene, CDR1 is MNHEY and CDR2 is SMNVEV (reference sequence). Trimming cost V 2 bases and J 5 bases, with 10 bases left between them. The CDR3 runs 13 residues.

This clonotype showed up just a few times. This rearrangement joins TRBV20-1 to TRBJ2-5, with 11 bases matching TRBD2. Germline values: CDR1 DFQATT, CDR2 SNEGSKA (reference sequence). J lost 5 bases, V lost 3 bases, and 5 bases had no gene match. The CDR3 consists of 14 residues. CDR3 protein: CSASPSGRKETQYF. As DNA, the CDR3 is TGCAGTGCTAGCCCTAGCGGGAGGAAGGAGACCCAGTACTTC.

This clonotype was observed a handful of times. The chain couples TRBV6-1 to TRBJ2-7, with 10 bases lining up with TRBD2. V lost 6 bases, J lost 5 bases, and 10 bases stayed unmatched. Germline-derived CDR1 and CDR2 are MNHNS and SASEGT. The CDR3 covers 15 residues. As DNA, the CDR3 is TGTGCCAGCAGGAGTGCTAGCGGGAGCAACCACGAGCAGTACTTC. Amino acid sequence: CASRSASGSNHEQYF.

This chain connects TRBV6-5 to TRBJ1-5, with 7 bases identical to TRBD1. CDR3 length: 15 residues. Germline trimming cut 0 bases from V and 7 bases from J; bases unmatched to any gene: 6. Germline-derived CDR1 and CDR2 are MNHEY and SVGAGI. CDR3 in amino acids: CASSYSNRGHQPQHF. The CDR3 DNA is TGTGCCAGCAGTTACTCGAACAGGGGACACCAGCCCCAGCATTTT.

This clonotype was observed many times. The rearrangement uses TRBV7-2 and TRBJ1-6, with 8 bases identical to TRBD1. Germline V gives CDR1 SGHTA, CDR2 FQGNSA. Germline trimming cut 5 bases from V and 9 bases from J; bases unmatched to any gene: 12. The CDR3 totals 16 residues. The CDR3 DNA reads TGTGCCAGCAGCCCCATCGGGACAGGTGGTGGTTCACCCCTCCACTTT. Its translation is CASSPIGTGGGSPLHF.

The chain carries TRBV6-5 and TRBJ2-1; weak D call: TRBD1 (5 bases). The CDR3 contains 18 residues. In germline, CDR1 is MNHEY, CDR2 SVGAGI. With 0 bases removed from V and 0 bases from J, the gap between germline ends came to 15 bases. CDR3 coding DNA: TGTGCCAGCAGTTACTCGGGGCTGATTTCGAGCTCCTACAATGAGCAGTTCTTC. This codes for CASSYSGLISSSYNEQFF.

CDR3: CSAGSSGRASYEQFF. The DNA of the CDR3 is TGCAGTGCTGGCTCTAGCGGGAGGGCCTCCTATGAGCAGTTCTTC. V and J are TRBV20-1 and TRBJ2-1, with 12 bases fitting TRBD2. CDR1 and CDR2 (germline): DFQATT, SNEGSKA (reference sequence). CDR3 length equals 15 residues. J lost 8 bases, V lost 5 bases, and 10 bases had no gene match.

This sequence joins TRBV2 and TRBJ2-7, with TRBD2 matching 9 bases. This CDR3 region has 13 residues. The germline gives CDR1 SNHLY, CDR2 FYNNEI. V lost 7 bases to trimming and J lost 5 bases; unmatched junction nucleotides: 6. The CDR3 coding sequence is TGTGCCAGCATGGCGGGAGGGAGCCACGAGCAGTACTTC. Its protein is CASMAGGSHEQYF.

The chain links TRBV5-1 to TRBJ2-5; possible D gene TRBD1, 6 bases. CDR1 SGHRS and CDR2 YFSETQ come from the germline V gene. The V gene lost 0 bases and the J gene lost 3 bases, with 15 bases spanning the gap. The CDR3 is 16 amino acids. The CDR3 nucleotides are TGCGCCAGCAGCTTGGTGCAGGGGTTGAAGGAAGAGACCCAGTACTTC. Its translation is CASSLVQGLKEETQYF.

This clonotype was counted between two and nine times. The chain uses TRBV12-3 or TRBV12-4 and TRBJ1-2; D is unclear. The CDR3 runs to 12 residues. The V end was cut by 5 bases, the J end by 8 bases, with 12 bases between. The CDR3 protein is CASSRKGGGYTF. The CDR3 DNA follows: TGTGCCAGCAGTCGAAAGGGAGGGGGCTACACCTTC.

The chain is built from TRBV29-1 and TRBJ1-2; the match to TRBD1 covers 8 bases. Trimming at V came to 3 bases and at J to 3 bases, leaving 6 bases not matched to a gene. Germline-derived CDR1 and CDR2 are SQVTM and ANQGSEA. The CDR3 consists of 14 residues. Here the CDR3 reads CSVDPDRGHYGYTF. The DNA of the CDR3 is TGCAGCGTTGACCCTGACAGGGGACACTATGGCTACACCTTC.

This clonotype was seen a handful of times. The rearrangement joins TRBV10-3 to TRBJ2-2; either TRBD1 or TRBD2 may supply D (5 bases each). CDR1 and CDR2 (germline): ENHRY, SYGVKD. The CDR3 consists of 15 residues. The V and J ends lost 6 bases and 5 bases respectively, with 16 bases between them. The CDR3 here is CAISEGTEKTGELFF. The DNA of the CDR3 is TGTGCCATCAGCGAGGGGACGGAGAAGACCGGGGAGCTGTTTTTT.

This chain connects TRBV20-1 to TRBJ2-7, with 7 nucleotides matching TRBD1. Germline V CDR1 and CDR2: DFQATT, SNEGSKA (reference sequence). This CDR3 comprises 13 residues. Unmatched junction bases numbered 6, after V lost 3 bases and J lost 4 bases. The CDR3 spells CSASPGQIYEQYF. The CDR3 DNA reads TGCAGTGCTAGTCCGGGACAGATTTACGAGCAGTACTTC.

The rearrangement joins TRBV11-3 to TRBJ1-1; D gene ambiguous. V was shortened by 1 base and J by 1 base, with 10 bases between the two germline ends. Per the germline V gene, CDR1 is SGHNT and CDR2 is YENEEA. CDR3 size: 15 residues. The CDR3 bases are TGTGCCAGCAGCTTAGGGAGCGGAGAGAACACTGAAGCTTTCTTT. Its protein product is CASSLGSGENTEAFF. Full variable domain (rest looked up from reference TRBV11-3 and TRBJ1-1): EAGVVQSPRYKIIEKKQPVAFWCNPISGHNTLYWYLQNLGQGPELLIRYENEEAVDDSQLPKDRFSAERLKGVDSTLKIQPAELGDSAVYLCASSLGSGENTEAFFGQGTRLTVV.

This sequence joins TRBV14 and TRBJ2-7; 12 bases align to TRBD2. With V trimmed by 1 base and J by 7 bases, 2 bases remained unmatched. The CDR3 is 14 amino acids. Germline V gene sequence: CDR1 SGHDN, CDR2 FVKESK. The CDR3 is CASSQGLAGVEQYF. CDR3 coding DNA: TGTGCCAGCAGCCAAGGACTAGCGGGAGTTGAGCAGTACTTC.